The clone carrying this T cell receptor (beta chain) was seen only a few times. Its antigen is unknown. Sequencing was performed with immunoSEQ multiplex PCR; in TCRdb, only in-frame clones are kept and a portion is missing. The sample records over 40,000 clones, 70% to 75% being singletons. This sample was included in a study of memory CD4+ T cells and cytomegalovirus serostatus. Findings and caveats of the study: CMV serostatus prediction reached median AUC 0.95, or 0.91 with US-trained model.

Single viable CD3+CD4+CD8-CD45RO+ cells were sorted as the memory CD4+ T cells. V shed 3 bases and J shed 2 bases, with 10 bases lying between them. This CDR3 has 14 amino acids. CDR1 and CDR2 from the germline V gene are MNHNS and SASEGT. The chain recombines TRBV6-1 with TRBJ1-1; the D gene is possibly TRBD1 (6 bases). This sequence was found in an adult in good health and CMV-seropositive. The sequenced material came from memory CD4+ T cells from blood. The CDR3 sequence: CASSDGQFNTEAFF. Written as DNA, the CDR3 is TGTGCCAGCAGTGATGGACAGTTTAACACTGAAGCTTTCTTT.